The source of this T cell receptor beta chain is a study of T-cell memory formation after mild COVID-19. TCRdb redid the calling of the 5' RACE reads with MiXCR, one entry per CDR3 protein. The sample yields 25,000 to 35,000 distinct CDR3 sequences, less than 7.5% seen once. This clonotype was recorded many times. The V gene lost 4 bases and the J gene lost 0 bases, with 15 bases spanning the gap. This CDR3 contains 16 residues. Germline V gene sequence: CDR1 SGDLS, CDR2 YYNGEE. The rearrangement links TRBV9 to TRBJ2-3, with D tentatively TRBD1 (6 bases). Sequencing input: PBMCs or a T cell subset sorted from them (not recorded which). The origin of this receptor is an adult woman who had mild COVID-19 (a few samples of this study predate the infection). Cell type and time point are not known. CDR3: CASSPRQASSTDTQYF. The CDR3 bases are TGTGCCAGCAGCCCTCGACAGGCCTCTAGCACAGATACGCAGTATTTT.